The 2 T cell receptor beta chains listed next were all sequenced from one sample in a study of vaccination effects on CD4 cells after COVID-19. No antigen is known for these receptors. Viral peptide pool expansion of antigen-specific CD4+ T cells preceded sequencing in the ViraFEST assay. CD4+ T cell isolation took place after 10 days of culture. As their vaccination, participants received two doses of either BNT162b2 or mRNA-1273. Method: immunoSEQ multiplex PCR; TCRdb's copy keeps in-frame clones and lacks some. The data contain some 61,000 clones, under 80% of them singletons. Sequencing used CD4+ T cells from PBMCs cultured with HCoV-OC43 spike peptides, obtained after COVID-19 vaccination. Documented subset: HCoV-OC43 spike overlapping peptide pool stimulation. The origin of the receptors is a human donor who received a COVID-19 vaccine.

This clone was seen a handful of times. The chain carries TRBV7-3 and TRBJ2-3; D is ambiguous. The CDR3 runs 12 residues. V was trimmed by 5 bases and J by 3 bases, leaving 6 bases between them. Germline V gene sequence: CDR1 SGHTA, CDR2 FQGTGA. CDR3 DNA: TGTGCCAGCAGCCATGGGACAGATACGCAGTATTTT. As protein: CASSHGTDTQYF.

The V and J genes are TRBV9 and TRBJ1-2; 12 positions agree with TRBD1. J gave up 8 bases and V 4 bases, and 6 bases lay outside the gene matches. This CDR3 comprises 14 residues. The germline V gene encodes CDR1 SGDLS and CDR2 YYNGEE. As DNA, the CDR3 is TGTGCCAGCAGCCCCCGGGACAGGGGGCCGGGCTACACCTTC. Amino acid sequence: CASSPRDRGPGYTF. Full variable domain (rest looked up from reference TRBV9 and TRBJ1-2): DSGVTQTPKHLITATGQRVTLRCSPRSGDLSVYWYQQSLDQGLQFLIQYYNGEERAKGNILERFSAQQFPDLHSELNLSSLELGDSALYFCASSPRDRGPGYTFGSGTRLTVV.